These 16 T cell receptor beta chains were all obtained from the same sample, sequenced in a study of post-analysis software for immune sequencing data (dated by TCRdb to about 2015). Findings and caveats that apply to the study as a whole: Several TRBV segments, including TRBV5-6, TRBV5-1 and TRBV20-1, were significantly more frequent in patients than controls.

Library method: PCR. For sequencing, an Illumina HiSeq 2500 was employed. To reduce PCR and sequencing biases, unique molecular identifiers were incorporated into the TCR beta cDNA libraries. The public reads were quality trimmed at Q25 with fastp and then assembled into clones with MiXCR by TCRdb, keeping productive beta chains. Identical CDR3 protein sequences are pooled into one entry, listed with their most common genes and DNA. Counted in this sample were a few hundred thousand distinct CDR3 sequences; 39% of them appeared once. The ten largest clones capture roughly 8.2% of the sample. No antigens are known for them. The sequenced sample consisted of blood. Receptors were obtained from a girl aged 2-10 years with multiple sclerosis.

This clonotype was seen only a few times. This chain uses TRBV9 with TRBJ2-1; unclear D gene. The ends were cut back, 0 bases at V and 4 bases at J, with 8 bases in the middle. This CDR3 has 14 amino acids. Germline lookup yields CDR1 SGDLS and CDR2 YYNGEE. The CDR3, as DNA: TGTGCCAGCAGCGTAGCGCAGGATTACAATGAGCAGTTCTTC. This sequence encodes CASSVAQDYNEQFF.

This clonotype was detected only a few times. An end of the junction does not agree with germline; a read error may underlie this. V usage is TRBV7-2 and J usage is TRBJ2-7, with D unresolved. CDR1 and CDR2 from the germline V gene are SGHTA and FQGNSA. This CDR3 spans 13 amino acids. CDR3 in DNA: TGTGCCAGCAGCGTAGCTAGAGACTACGAGCAGTACTTC. It translates to CASSVARDYEQYF.

In this sample, this clonotype turned up many times. J is TRBJ1-2 and V is TRBV12-3 or TRBV12-4; D uncertain. Trimming pared 5 bases from V and 3 bases from J, leaving 13 bases between. The CDR3 contains 14 residues. CDR3 residues: CASSPSGGYYGYTF. DNA for the CDR3: TGTGCCAGCAGTCCTTCCGGCGGATACTATGGCTACACCTTC.

This clonotype was counted between two and nine times. The rearrangement links TRBV7-2 to TRBJ1-1, with unresolved D. This CDR3 is 14 amino acids long. Germline CDR1 is SGHTA and CDR2 is FQGNSA. V lost 5 bases and J lost 2, with 12 bases in between. The chain's CDR3 is CASSPLGGNTEAFF. The CDR3 coding sequence is TGTGCCAGCAGCCCCTTAGGAGGAAACACTGAAGCTTTCTTT.

This sequence joins TRBV7-2 and TRBJ2-7; 12 bases map to TRBD2. The V and J ends lost 5 bases and 0 bases, in that order; junction bases with no gene match: 11. The CDR3 consists of 18 residues. From germline, CDR1 is SGHTA and CDR2 FQGNSA. The CDR3 here is CASSPTTSGRRSSYEQYF. The CDR3 region has the DNA TGTGCCAGCAGCCCGACAACTAGCGGGAGGAGGAGCTCCTACGAGCAGTACTTC.

The gene calls are TRBV5-1 and TRBJ2-3; the D gene is possibly TRBD2 (5 bases). The CDR3 sequence is 19 residues long. The V gene lost 0 bases and the J gene lost 1 base, with 21 bases spanning the gap. In germline, CDR1 is SGHRS, CDR2 YFSETQ. CDR3 sequence: CASSLVPVGIDWGTDTQYF. The CDR3 DNA follows: TGCGCCAGCAGCTTGGTTCCGGTCGGGATCGATTGGGGCACAGATACGCAGTATTTT.

This clonotype has only a few counts. This sequence joins TRBV20-1 and TRBJ2-7; D perhaps matches TRBD1 (5 bases). Trimming took 6 bases from V and 5 from J, leaving 11 bases between them. Germline V gene sequence: CDR1 DFQATT, CDR2 SNEGSKA (reference sequence). The CDR3 is 11 residues long. CDR3 nucleotide sequence: TGCAGTGCGGGCAGGGTGAACGAGCAGTACTTC. Protein sequence: CSAGRVNEQYF.

This clonotype was found a few times. The J gene is TRBJ2-1, the V gene TRBV29-1, with D maybe TRBD1 (6 bases). The CDR3 is 13 residues long. Trimming removed 6 bases from V and 4 bases from J, with 13 bases in between. CDR1 is SQVTM and CDR2 is ANQGSEA in the germline V gene. The CDR3 sequence: CSVGGSYYNEQFF. The CDR3 DNA reads TGCAGCGTAGGGGGTTCCTATTACAATGAGCAGTTCTTC.

The rearrangement joins TRBV28 to TRBJ2-5; 9 bases match TRBD1. The J call may be wrong; the DNA end is better matched by TRBJ2-7. Germline V gene data show CDR1 as MDHEN and CDR2 as SYDVKM. CDR3 length: 15 amino acids. Written as DNA, the CDR3 is TGTGCCAGCAGCTTTCCGGGACAGGGAAAGGACGAGCAGTACTTC. Translating it yields CASSFPGQGKDEQYF.

The genes are TRBV6-2 or TRBV6-3 and TRBJ2-5, with TRBD1 as a possible D gene (6 bases). In germline, CDR1 is MNHEY, CDR2 SVGEGT. Trimming took off 6 bases at V and 5 bases at J, with 19 bases between the two ends. The CDR3 contains 15 residues. CDR3 nucleotide sequence: TGTGCCAGCAGCTGGCTTGGCAGGGGCGGCGAGACCCAGTACTTC. Protein: CASSWLGRGGETQYF.

CDR3 nucleotides: TGTGCCAGCAGTTTGGCAGGGGGTCAGCCCCAGCATTTT. It translates to CASSLAGGQPQHF. This sequence joins TRBV27 and TRBJ1-5, with 7 bases that match TRBD1. The V segment lost 3 bases and the J segment 6 bases; nucleotides outside the gene matches: 2. CDR3 length: 13 amino acids. From germline, CDR1 is MNHEY and CDR2 SMNVEV (reference sequence).

The chain has TRBV20-1 and TRBJ1-5; no clear D gene. CDR3 size: 14 residues. Germline CDR1 DFQATT, CDR2 SNEGSKA (reference sequence). V was clipped by 0 bases and J by 7 bases, with 13 bases between them. CDR3 in amino acids: CSAREEWEWQPQHF. For the CDR3, the DNA is TGCAGTGCTAGAGAGGAGTGGGAATGGCAGCCCCAGCATTTT.

The chain employs TRBV28 and TRBJ1-2; no clear D gene. Germline CDR1 and CDR2: MDHEN and SYDVKM. V gave up 5 bases and J gave up 4 bases, with 8 bases separating them. This CDR3 region has 12 residues. The CDR3 coding sequence is TGTGCCAGCAGTGGATGGACCTATGGCTACACCTTC. Amino acid sequence: CASSGWTYGYTF.

The rearrangement joins TRBV7-3 to TRBJ2-1, with 8 bases matching TRBD1. CDR1 is SGHTA, CDR2 FQGTGA, per germline. The CDR3 is 16 amino acids. The V segment lost 2 bases and the J segment 8 bases; nucleotides outside the gene matches: 11. CDR3 region: CASSLFGDRFLYEQFF. Here the CDR3 DNA reads TGTGCCAGCAGCTTATTCGGGGACAGGTTTTTGTATGAGCAGTTCTTC.

This clonotype was observed a few times. The chain recombines TRBV27 with TRBJ1-2; TRBD1 matches at 7 bases. With V trimmed by 5 bases and J by 5 bases, 5 bases remained unmatched. The V gene's germline CDR1 is MNHEY and CDR2 SMNVEV (reference sequence). The CDR3 totals 13 residues. The CDR3 DNA follows: TGTGCCAGCAGTCCCCCAGGGGGGTATGGCTACACCTTC. It specifies CASSPPGGYGYTF.

This clonotype has only a few counts. This chain connects TRBV10-3 to TRBJ2-5, with TRBD2 as a possible D gene (5 bases). Near its end, the DNA agrees better with TRBJ2-7, so the J call may be wrong. The CDR3 covers 14 residues. Germline V CDR1 and CDR2: ENHRY, SYGVKD. The CDR3 sequence: CAISDPREGAEQYF. CDR3 DNA: TGTGCCATCAGTGACCCCCGTGAGGGAGCCGAGCAGTACTTC.